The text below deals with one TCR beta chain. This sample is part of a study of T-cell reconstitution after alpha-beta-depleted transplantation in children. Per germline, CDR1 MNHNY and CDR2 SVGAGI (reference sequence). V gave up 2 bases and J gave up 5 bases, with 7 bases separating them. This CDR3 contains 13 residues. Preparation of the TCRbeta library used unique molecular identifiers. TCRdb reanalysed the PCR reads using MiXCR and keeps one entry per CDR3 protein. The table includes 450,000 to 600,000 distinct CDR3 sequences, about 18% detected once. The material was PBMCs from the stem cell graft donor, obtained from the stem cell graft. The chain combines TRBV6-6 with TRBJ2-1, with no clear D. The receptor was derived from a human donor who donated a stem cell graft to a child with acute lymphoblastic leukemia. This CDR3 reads CASSYGRNNEQFF. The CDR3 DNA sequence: TGTGCCAGCAGTTACGGCAGAAACAATGAGCAGTTCTTC.